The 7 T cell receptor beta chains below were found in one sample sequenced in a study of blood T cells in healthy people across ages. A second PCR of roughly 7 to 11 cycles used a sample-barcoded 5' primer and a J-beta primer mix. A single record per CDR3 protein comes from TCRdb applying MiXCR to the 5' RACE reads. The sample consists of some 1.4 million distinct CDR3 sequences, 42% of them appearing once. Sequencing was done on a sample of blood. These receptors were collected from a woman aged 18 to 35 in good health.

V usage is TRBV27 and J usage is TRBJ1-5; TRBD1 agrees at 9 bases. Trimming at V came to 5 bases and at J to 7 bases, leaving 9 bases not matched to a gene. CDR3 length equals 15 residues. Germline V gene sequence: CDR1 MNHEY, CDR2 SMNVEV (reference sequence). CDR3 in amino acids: CASSPGTGFDQPQHF. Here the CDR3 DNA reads TGTGCCAGCAGTCCCGGGACAGGGTTCGACCAGCCCCAGCATTTT.

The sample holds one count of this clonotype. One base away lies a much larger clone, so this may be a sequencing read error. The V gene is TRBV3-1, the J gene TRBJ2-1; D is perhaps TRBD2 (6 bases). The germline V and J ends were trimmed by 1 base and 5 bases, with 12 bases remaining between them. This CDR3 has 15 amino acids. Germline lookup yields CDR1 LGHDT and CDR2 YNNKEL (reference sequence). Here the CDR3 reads CASSQAGERNNEQFF. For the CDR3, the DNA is TGTGCCAGCAGCCAAGCGGGAGAGCGGAACAATGAGCAGTTCTTC.

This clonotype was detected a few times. The CDR3 spells CASSLAAIAHNEQFF. The CDR3 coding sequence is TGTGCCAGCAGCTTGGCAGCGATAGCCCACAATGAGCAGTTCTTC. The rearrangement joins TRBV5-5 to TRBJ2-1, with unresolved D. This CDR3 is 15 amino acids long. Trimming pared 0 bases from V and 5 bases from J, leaving 12 bases between. Germline V lookup: CDR1 SGHKS, CDR2 YYEKEE (reference sequence).

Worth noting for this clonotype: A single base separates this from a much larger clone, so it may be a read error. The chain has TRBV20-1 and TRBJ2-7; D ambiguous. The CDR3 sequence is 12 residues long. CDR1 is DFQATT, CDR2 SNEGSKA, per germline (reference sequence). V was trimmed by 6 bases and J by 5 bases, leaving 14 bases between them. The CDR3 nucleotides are TGCAGTGCGAATCCAGCGAGCAACGAGCAGTACTTC. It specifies CSANPASNEQYF.

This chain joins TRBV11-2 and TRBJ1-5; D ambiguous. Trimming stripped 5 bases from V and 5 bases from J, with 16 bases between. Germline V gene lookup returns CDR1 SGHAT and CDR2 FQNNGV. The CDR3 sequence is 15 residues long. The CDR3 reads CASSPGRSSHQPQHF. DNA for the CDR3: TGTGCCAGCAGCCCAGGACGGAGTTCGCATCAGCCCCAGCATTTT. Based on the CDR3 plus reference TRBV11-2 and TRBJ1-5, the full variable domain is EAGVAQSPRYKIIEKRQSVAFWCNPISGHATLYWYQQILGQGPKLLIQFQNNGVVDDSQLPKDRFSAERLKGVDSTLKIQPAKLEDSAVYLCASSPGRSSHQPQHFGDGTRLSIL.

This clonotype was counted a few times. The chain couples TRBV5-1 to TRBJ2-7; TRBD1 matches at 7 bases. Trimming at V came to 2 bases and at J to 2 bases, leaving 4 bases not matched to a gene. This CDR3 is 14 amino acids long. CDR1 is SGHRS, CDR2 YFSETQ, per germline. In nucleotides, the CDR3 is TGCGCCAGCAGCTTACAGGGGAACCCCTACGAGCAGTACTTC. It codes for CASSLQGNPYEQYF.

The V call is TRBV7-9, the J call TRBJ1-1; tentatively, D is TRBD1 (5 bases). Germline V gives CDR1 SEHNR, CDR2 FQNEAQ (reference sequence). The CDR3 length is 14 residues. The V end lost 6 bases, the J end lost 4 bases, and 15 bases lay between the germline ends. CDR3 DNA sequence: TGTGCCAGCAGGGGGGGGGTGGCCGGCACTGAAGCTTTCTTT. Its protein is CASRGGVAGTEAFF.